The clone carrying this T cell receptor beta chain has at least ten counts. This sample was included in a study of response to subunit inactivated influenza vaccine. Each CDR3 protein gets one entry after TCRdb re-called the RT-PCR reads with MiXCR. The data contain hundreds of thousands of distinct CDR3 sequences, 12% of them seen just once; the ten biggest clones take up 10% to 13%. Specimen: PBMCs from blood, collected on the day of vaccination. The sequence derives from a man aged 50-60 years who received an inactivated influenza vaccine.

CDR3 amino acids: CASSDEAGLTKTQYF. CDR3 in DNA: TGTGCCAGCAGCGACGAGGCAGGGTTAACGAAGACCCAGTACTTC. The rearrangement uses TRBV9 and TRBJ2-5; D possibly corresponds to TRBD1 (5 bases). The CDR3 consists of 15 residues. Trimming removed 3 bases from V and 6 bases from J, with 18 bases in between. The germline CDR1 and CDR2 sequences are SGDLS and YYNGEE.